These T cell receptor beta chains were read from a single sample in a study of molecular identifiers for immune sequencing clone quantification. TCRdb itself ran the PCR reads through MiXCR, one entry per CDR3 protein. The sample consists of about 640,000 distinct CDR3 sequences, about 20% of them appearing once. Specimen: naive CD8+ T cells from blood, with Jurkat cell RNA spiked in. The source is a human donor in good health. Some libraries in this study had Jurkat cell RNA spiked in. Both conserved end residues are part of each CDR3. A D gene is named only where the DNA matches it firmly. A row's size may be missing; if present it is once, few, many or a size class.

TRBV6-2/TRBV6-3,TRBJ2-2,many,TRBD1,CASSYVQGTGELFF,TGTGCCAGCAGCTACGTACAGGGGACCGGGGAGCTGTTTTTT
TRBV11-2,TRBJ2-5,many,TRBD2,CASSSTGTSGETQYF,TGTGCCAGCAGCTCCACCGGGACTAGCGGAGAGACCCAGTACTTC
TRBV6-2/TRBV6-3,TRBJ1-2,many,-,CASTTTGTYHANYGYTF,TGTGCCAGCACCACAACCGGGACGTACCACGCTAACTATGGCTACACCTTC
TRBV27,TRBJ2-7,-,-,CASSTGLTYEQYF,TGTGCCAGCAGTACGGGGTTAACCTACGAGCAGTACTTC
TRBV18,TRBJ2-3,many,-,CASSPDRGGEQYF,TGTGCCAGCTCACCCGACCGTGGGGGAGAGCAGTATTTT
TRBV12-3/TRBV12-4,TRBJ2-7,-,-,CASGKISSYEQYF,TGTGCCAGCGGGAAGATTTCCTCCTACGAGCAGTACTTC
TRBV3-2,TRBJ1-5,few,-,CASSQDPPFSATVYSNQPQHF,TGTGCCAGCAGCCAAGATCCCCCTTTCTCCGCGACAGTATATAGCAATCAGCCCCAGCATTTT
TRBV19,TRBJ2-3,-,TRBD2,CASSIGSGWTDTQYF,TGTGCCAGTAGTATCGGTAGCGGGTGGACAGATACGCAGTATTTT
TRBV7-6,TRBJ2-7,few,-,CASSSFGDGRYEQYF,TGTGCCAGCAGCTCATTTGGGGACGGAAGATACGAGCAGTACTTC
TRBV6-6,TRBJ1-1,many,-,CASSYNDRTEAFF,TGTGCCAGCAGTTACAATGACAGGACTGAAGCTTTCTTT
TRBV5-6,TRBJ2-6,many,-,CASSLAVGISGANVLTF,TGTGCCAGCAGCTTGGCCGTGGGGATCTCTGGGGCCAACGTCCTGACTTTC